The rows below give T cell receptor beta chains drawn from one sample of a study of control samples from healthy donors and cancer patients. Clones were read by immunoSEQ multiplex PCR, and TCRdb kept only the in-frame ones, dropping some. The table includes some 170,000 clones, 90% to 95% detected once. Sequencing was performed on PBMCs. Receptors were obtained from a man between 60 and 70 years old with colorectal cancer. The CDR3 runs from the conserved cysteine through the conserved F or W. The order of the fields is CDR3 length, J gene, clone size, D gene, V gene, CDR3 protein, CDR3 DNA. D genes are given only for firm matches. Expanded clones are given a class, and other clones once, few, many or no size at all.

len: 15
j_gene: TRBJ2-1
abundance: -
d_gene: TRBD1
v_gene: TRBV13
CDR3aa: CASSLVRDSYNEQFF
CDR3nt: TGTGCCAGCAGCTTAGTCCGGGACAGCTACAATGAGCAGTTCTTC

len: 14
j_gene: TRBJ2-1
abundance: -
d_gene: -
v_gene: TRBV5-8
CDR3aa: CASSFGGRYNEQFF
CDR3nt: TGTGCCAGCAGCTTTGGAGGCCGCTACAATGAGCAGTTCTTC

len: 12
j_gene: TRBJ1-1
abundance: -
d_gene: -
v_gene: TRBV10-1
CDR3aa: CASRGYNTEAFF
CDR3nt: TGCGCCAGCAGGGGGTATAACACTGAAGCTTTCTTT

len: 17
j_gene: TRBJ1-3
abundance: -
d_gene: -
v_gene: TRBV7-2
CDR3aa: CASSSPDVRGAGNTIYF
CDR3nt: TGTGCCAGCAGCTCCCCGGACGTCCGGGGGGCTGGAAACACCATATATTTT

len: 14
j_gene: TRBJ1-1
abundance: -
d_gene: TRBD1
v_gene: TRBV6-5
CDR3aa: CASLGQDHRNEAFF
CDR3nt: TGTGCCAGCTTAGGACAGGACCACCGAAATGAAGCTTTCTTT

len: 19
j_gene: TRBJ2-6
abundance: -
d_gene: -
v_gene: TRBV23-1
CDR3aa: CASSQSGYSPFFGANVLTF
CDR3nt: TGCGCCAGCAGTCAATCCGGTTACAGCCCTTTTTTTGGGGCCAACGTCCTGACTTTC

len: 19
j_gene: TRBJ2-4
abundance: -
d_gene: -
v_gene: TRBV21-1
CDR3aa: CASSIVRGERILAKNIQYF
CDR3nt: TGTGCCAGCAGCATAGTGAGGGGCGAGAGAATACTAGCCAAAAACATTCAGTACTTC

len: 15
j_gene: TRBJ1-3
abundance: -
d_gene: -
v_gene: TRBV9
CDR3aa: CASSPQGVSGNTIYF
CDR3nt: TGTGCCAGCAGCCCCCAGGGAGTCTCTGGAAACACCATATATTTT

len: 16
j_gene: TRBJ2-7
abundance: -
d_gene: -
v_gene: TRBV21-1
CDR3aa: CASSTDAGTSCYEQYF
CDR3nt: TGTGCCAGCAGCACTGACGCCGGGACTAGCTGCTACGAGCAGTACTTC

len: 15
j_gene: TRBJ1-2
abundance: few
d_gene: -
v_gene: TRBV6-1
CDR3aa: CASSEGSGSVDGYTF
CDR3nt: TGTGCCAGCAGTGAAGGCTCAGGGAGCGTCGATGGCTACACCTTC

len: 14
j_gene: TRBJ2-7
abundance: -
d_gene: -
v_gene: TRBV6-2/TRBV6-3
CDR3aa: CASSYNYQGTEQYF
CDR3nt: TGTGCCAGCAGTTACAATTATCAGGGCACCGAGCAGTACTTC

len: 15
j_gene: TRBJ1-1
abundance: -
d_gene: -
v_gene: TRBV4-1
CDR3aa: CASSQETGRSGEAFF
CDR3nt: TGCGCCAGCAGCCAAGAAACAGGCCGCTCGGGTGAAGCTTTCTTT

len: 15
j_gene: TRBJ2-1
abundance: -
d_gene: TRBD1
v_gene: TRBV18
CDR3aa: CASSPGTGGYNEQFF
CDR3nt: TGTGCCAGCTCACCCGGGACAGGGGGTTACAATGAGCAGTTCTTC

len: 14
j_gene: TRBJ1-3
abundance: -
d_gene: -
v_gene: TRBV28
CDR3aa: CASITGGSGNTIYF
CDR3nt: TGTGCCAGCATTACAGGAGGCTCTGGAAACACCATATATTTT

len: 13
j_gene: TRBJ1-2
abundance: -
d_gene: -
v_gene: TRBV3-1/TRBV3-2
CDR3aa: CASSPGENYGYTF
CDR3nt: TGTGCCAGCAGCCCAGGCGAAAACTATGGCTACACCTTC

len: 14
j_gene: TRBJ2-7
abundance: -
d_gene: -
v_gene: TRBV11-2
CDR3aa: CASSLEGAGYEQYF
CDR3nt: TGTGCCAGCAGCTTAGAGGGGGCCGGCTACGAGCAGTACTTC

len: 15
j_gene: TRBJ1-2
abundance: -
d_gene: TRBD1
v_gene: TRBV9
CDR3aa: CASSSQSGTGHGYTF
CDR3nt: TGTGCCAGCAGCTCCCAGTCCGGGACAGGGCATGGCTACACCTTC

len: 14
j_gene: TRBJ2-7
abundance: -
d_gene: -
v_gene: TRBV5-7
CDR3aa: CASSLPLFGPEQYF
CDR3nt: TGTGCCAGCAGCTTGCCCCTATTTGGACCCGAGCAGTACTTC

len: 13
j_gene: TRBJ2-7
abundance: once
d_gene: -
v_gene: TRBV19
CDR3aa: CASSISSSREQYF
CDR3nt: TGTGCCAGTAGTATATCGTCTAGCCGCGAGCAGTACTTC

len: 14
j_gene: TRBJ2-7
abundance: -
d_gene: TRBD1
v_gene: TRBV9
CDR3aa: CASSLGQGSYEQYF
CDR3nt: TGTGCCAGCAGCTTAGGACAGGGCTCCTACGAGCAGTACTTC

len: 13
j_gene: TRBJ1-2
abundance: -
d_gene: TRBD1
v_gene: TRBV6-5
CDR3aa: CASRPTGGIGYTF
CDR3nt: TGTGCCAGCAGACCCACAGGGGGCATTGGCTACACCTTC

len: 13
j_gene: TRBJ2-7
abundance: -
d_gene: -
v_gene: TRBV5-5
CDR3aa: CASSQGAPYEQYF
CDR3nt: TGTGCCAGCAGCCAAGGGGCACCCTACGAGCAGTACTTC

len: 15
j_gene: TRBJ2-3
abundance: -
d_gene: TRBD2
v_gene: TRBV4-2
CDR3aa: CASTPTSGGGDTQYF
CDR3nt: TGTGCCAGCACCCCGACTAGCGGGGGAGGGGATACGCAGTATTTT

len: 15
j_gene: TRBJ1-6
abundance: -
d_gene: TRBD1
v_gene: TRBV9
CDR3aa: CASSFRTGNNSPLHF
CDR3nt: TGTGCCAGCAGCTTCCGGACAGGAAATAATTCACCCCTCCACTTT

len: 13
j_gene: TRBJ2-7
abundance: -
d_gene: -
v_gene: TRBV10-3
CDR3aa: CAISAGQYYEQYF
CDR3nt: TGTGCCATCAGTGCCGGACAGTACTACGAGCAGTACTTC

len: 14
j_gene: TRBJ1-4
abundance: -
d_gene: TRBD1
v_gene: TRBV6-1
CDR3aa: CASSEAGQHEKLFF
CDR3nt: TGTGCCAGCAGTGAAGCGGGACAGCATGAAAAACTGTTTTTT

len: 13
j_gene: TRBJ1-1
abundance: -
d_gene: -
v_gene: TRBV27
CDR3aa: CASSLQGYTEAFF
CDR3nt: TGTGCCAGCAGTTTACAGGGGTACACTGAAGCTTTCTTT

len: 13
j_gene: TRBJ1-4
abundance: -
d_gene: TRBD1
v_gene: TRBV29-1
CDR3aa: CSVPSGGGEKLFF
CDR3nt: TGCAGCGTTCCATCAGGGGGGGGTGAAAAACTGTTTTTT

len: 15
j_gene: TRBJ1-2
abundance: -
d_gene: TRBD1
v_gene: TRBV3-1/TRBV3-2
CDR3aa: CASSQGQGGNYGYTF
CDR3nt: TGTGCCAGCTCCCAGGGACAGGGAGGGAACTATGGCTACACCTTC

len: 14
j_gene: TRBJ2-7
abundance: -
d_gene: -
v_gene: TRBV2
CDR3aa: CASTFTGDSYEQYF
CDR3nt: TGTGCCAGCACCTTCACCGGGGACTCCTACGAGCAGTACTTC

len: 15
j_gene: TRBJ2-5
abundance: -
d_gene: TRBD1
v_gene: TRBV5-1
CDR3aa: CASSFEPGQQETQYF
CDR3nt: TGCGCCAGCAGCTTCGAACCGGGACAGCAAGAGACCCAGTACTTC

len: 15
j_gene: TRBJ2-1
abundance: few
d_gene: -
v_gene: TRBV4-3
CDR3aa: CASSQEWDSYNEQFF
CDR3nt: TGCGCCAGCAGCCAAGAATGGGACTCCTACAATGAGCAGTTCTTC

len: 13
j_gene: TRBJ1-2
abundance: few
d_gene: -
v_gene: TRBV27
CDR3aa: CASSSGTHYGYTF
CDR3nt: TGTGCCAGCAGTTCCGGGACCCACTATGGCTACACCTTC

len: 14
j_gene: TRBJ1-5
abundance: -
d_gene: TRBD1
v_gene: TRBV7-9
CDR3aa: CASSPGQGNQPQHF
CDR3nt: TGTGCCAGCAGCCCGGGACAGGGCAATCAGCCCCAGCATTTT

len: 16
j_gene: TRBJ1-2
abundance: once
d_gene: TRBD1
v_gene: TRBV28
CDR3aa: CASGQQGVVSNYGYTF
CDR3nt: TGTGCCAGCGGACAACAGGGGGTTGTTTCTAACTATGGCTACACCTTC

len: 15
j_gene: TRBJ1-1
abundance: once
d_gene: -
v_gene: TRBV6-1
CDR3aa: CASSEFAGTNTEAFF
CDR3nt: TGTGCCAGCAGTGAATTCGCAGGTACTAACACTGAAGCTTTCTTT

len: 14
j_gene: TRBJ2-7
abundance: once
d_gene: TRBD1
v_gene: TRBV2
CDR3aa: CASSEQGQSYEQYF
CDR3nt: TGTGCCAGCAGTGAACAGGGACAGTCCTACGAGCAGTACTTC

len: 13
j_gene: TRBJ1-1
abundance: -
d_gene: -
v_gene: TRBV6-5
CDR3aa: CASRAGANTEAFF
CDR3nt: TGTGCCAGCAGGGCAGGGGCGAACACTGAAGCTTTCTTT

len: 18
j_gene: TRBJ2-3
abundance: -
d_gene: TRBD2
v_gene: TRBV7-2
CDR3aa: CASSPLSGGAPSTDTQYF
CDR3nt: TGTGCCAGCAGTCCTCTGAGCGGGGGGGCCCCCAGCACAGATACGCAGTATTTT

len: 11
j_gene: TRBJ1-1
abundance: -
d_gene: -
v_gene: TRBV6-5
CDR3aa: CASSYYGEAFF
CDR3nt: TGTGCCAGCAGTTATTATGGTGAAGCTTTCTTT

len: 14
j_gene: TRBJ1-1
abundance: -
d_gene: -
v_gene: TRBV2
CDR3aa: CASSDLSANTEAFF
CDR3nt: TGTGCCAGCAGTGATTTGTCAGCGAACACTGAAGCTTTCTTT

len: 15
j_gene: TRBJ1-2
abundance: few
d_gene: TRBD1
v_gene: TRBV30
CDR3aa: CAWSVPRTGGYGYTF
CDR3nt: TGTGCCTGGAGTGTACCGCGGACAGGGGGCTATGGCTACACCTTC

len: 16
j_gene: TRBJ1-2
abundance: -
d_gene: -
v_gene: TRBV7-2
CDR3aa: CASSPVLGDSNYGYTF
CDR3nt: TGTGCCAGCAGTCCAGTACTAGGGGATTCTAACTATGGCTACACCTTC

len: 11
j_gene: TRBJ2-4
abundance: -
d_gene: -
v_gene: TRBV30
CDR3aa: CAWSLWDIQYF
CDR3nt: TGTGCCTGGAGTCTGTGGGACATTCAGTACTTC

len: 13
j_gene: TRBJ1-5
abundance: -
d_gene: -
v_gene: TRBV5-1
CDR3aa: CASRGDNNQPQHF
CDR3nt: TGCGCCAGCAGGGGGGACAACAATCAGCCCCAGCATTTT